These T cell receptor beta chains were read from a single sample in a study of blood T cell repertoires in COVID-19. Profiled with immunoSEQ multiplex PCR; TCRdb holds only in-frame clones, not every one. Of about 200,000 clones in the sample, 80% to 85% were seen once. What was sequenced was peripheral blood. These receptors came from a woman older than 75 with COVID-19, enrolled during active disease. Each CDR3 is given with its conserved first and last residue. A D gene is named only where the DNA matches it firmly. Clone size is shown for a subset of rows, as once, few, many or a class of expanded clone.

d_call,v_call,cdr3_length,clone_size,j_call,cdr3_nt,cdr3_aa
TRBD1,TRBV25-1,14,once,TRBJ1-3,TGTGCCAGCAGTGACAGGGGGCCTGGAAACACCATATATTTT,CASSDRGPGNTIYF
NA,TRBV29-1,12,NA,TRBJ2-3,TGCAGCGTTGAACTTACGGGTGGTACGCAGTATTTT,CSVELTGGTQYF
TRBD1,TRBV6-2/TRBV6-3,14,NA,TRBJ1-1,TGTGCCAGCAGTTCCGGGACAGGGGGTGTTGAAGCTTTCTTT,CASSSGTGGVEAFF
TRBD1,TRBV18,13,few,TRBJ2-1,TGTGCCAGCTCAACGGTCTTTGACAGGGGGGTGTTCTTC,CASSTVFDRGVFF
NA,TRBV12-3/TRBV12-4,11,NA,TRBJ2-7,TGTGCCAGCAGTTTAGCTCTTGAGCAGTACTTC,CASSLALEQYF
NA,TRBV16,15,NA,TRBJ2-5,TGTGCCAGCAGCCAAATGGGTGAGGGTATGGAGACCCAGTACTTC,CASSQMGEGMETQYF
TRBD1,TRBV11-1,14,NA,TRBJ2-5,TGTGCCAGCAGCTCACAGGGGTTTGCACAGACCCAGTACTTC,CASSSQGFAQTQYF
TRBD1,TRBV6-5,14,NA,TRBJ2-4,TGTGCCAGCCAGGGGACAGGAGCCAAAAACATTCAGTACTTC,CASQGTGAKNIQYF
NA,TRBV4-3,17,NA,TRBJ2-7,TGCGCCAGCAGCCAATGGACAGTGCCGGGATTAGGCTACGAGCAGTACTTC,CASSQWTVPGLGYEQYF
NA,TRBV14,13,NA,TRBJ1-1,TGTGCCAGCAGCTTGAGTGAACTGTCTGAAGCTTTCTTT,CASSLSELSEAFF
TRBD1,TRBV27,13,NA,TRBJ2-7,TGTGCCAGCCACGACGGGACAGACTACGAGCAGTACTTC,CASHDGTDYEQYF
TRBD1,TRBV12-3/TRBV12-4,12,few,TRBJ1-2,TGTGCCAGCAGGCAGACAGGGCCCGGTTACACCTTC,CASRQTGPGYTF
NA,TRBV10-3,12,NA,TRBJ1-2,TGTGCCATCAGTGACCCCTCTGATGGCTACACCTTC,CAISDPSDGYTF
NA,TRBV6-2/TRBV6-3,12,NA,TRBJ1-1,TGTGCCAGCAGCAGCCCCGGGACTGAAGCTTTCTTT,CASSSPGTEAFF
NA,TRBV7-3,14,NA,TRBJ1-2,TGTGCCAGCAGCAGAGGCGGGGCCGGGGATGGCTACACCTTC,CASSRGGAGDGYTF
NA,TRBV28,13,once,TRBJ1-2,TGTGCCAGCAGTCCCCCAGGGGACTATGGCTACACCTTC,CASSPPGDYGYTF
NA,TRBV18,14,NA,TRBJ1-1,TGTGCCAGCTCACCATCGAACAAGAACACTGAAGCTTTCTTT,CASSPSNKNTEAFF
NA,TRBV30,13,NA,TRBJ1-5,TGTGCCTGGAGTCCCAGGGGAAATCAGCCCCAGCATTTT,CAWSPRGNQPQHF
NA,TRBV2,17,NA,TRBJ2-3,TGTGCCAGCAGCGAAGAGGGTAGCGGAACAGGGGCAGATACGCAGTATTTT,CASSEEGSGTGADTQYF
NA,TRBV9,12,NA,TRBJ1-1,TGTGCCAGCAGCTCTGGGGGGGCTGAAGCTTTCTTT,CASSSGGAEAFF
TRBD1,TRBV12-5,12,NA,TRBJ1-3,TGTGCTAGTTCAGGGGGTGGAAACACCATATATTTT,CASSGGGNTIYF
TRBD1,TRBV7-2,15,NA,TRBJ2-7,TGTGCCAGCAGCTCTTGGGGACAGGGTACCTACGAGCAGTACTTC,CASSSWGQGTYEQYF
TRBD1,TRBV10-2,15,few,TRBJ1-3,TGCGCCAGCAGTAATAGACAGGGGTCCGGGAACACCATATATTTT,CASSNRQGSGNTIYF
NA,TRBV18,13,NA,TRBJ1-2,TGTGCCAGCTCACCACGGTCAGATTCTGGCTACACCTTC,CASSPRSDSGYTF
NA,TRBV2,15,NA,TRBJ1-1,TGTGCCAGCAGCGTAGCCGGGGCCGGGAGCACTGAAGCTTTCTTT,CASSVAGAGSTEAFF
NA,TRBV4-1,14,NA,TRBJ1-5,TGCGCCAGCAGCCAAGGACAGGGCAATCAGCCCCAGCATTTT,CASSQGQGNQPQHF
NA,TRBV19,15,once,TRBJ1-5,TGTGCCAGTAGTTCGGACAGACCCAGGAATCAGCCCCAGCATTTT,CASSSDRPRNQPQHF
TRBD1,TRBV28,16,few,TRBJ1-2,TGTGCCAGCAGTTCCACGCGACAGGGGCCAGACTATGGCTACACCTTC,CASSSTRQGPDYGYTF
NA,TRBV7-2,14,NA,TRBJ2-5,TGTGCCAGCAGCTCAAGGGGGGGAGTTGAGACCCAGTACTTC,CASSSRGGVETQYF
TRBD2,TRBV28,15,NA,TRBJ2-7,TGTGCCAGCAGTTTCCTACTAGCGGGATTAGGCGAGCAGTACTTC,CASSFLLAGLGEQYF
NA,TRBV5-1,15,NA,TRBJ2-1,TGCGCCAGCAGCTTTGGTGGGCAGCCCCCCAATGAGCAGTTCTTC,CASSFGGQPPNEQFF
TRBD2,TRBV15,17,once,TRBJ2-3,TGTGCCACCAGCAGCTCCACAGCGGGGGCCGGGGCAGATACGCAGTATTTT,CATSSSTAGAGADTQYF
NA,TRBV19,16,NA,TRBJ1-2,TGTGCCAGTAGTCCAAATACAGGTCTCTCTAACTATGGCTACACCTTC,CASSPNTGLSNYGYTF
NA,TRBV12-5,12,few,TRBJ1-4,TGTGCTAGTGGTTTTCCGTATGAAAAACTGTTTTTT,CASGFPYEKLFF
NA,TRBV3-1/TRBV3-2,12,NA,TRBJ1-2,TGTGCCAGCAGCCAAGGCCAGAATGGCTACACCTTC,CASSQGQNGYTF
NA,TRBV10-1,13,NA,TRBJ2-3,TGCGCCAGCAGTGAACGGGGGACAGATACGCAGTATTTT,CASSERGTDTQYF
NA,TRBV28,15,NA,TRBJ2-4,TGTGCCAGCATACCACAGGCCCCCAAGAATAACATTCAGTACTTC,CASIPQAPKNNIQYF
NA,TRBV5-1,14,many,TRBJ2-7,TGCGCCAGCAGCCCTAGTACGGTCATCCACGAGCAGTACTTC,CASSPSTVIHEQYF
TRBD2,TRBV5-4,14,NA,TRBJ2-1,TGTGCCAGCAGCTTGGAACTAGCGGGAACCGAGCAGTTCTTC,CASSLELAGTEQFF
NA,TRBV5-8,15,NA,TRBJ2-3,TGTGCCAGCAGCTTTAAGGGAGGTTACACAGATACGCAGTATTTT,CASSFKGGYTDTQYF
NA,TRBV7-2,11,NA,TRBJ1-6,TGTGCCAGCAGCTTAACGGGGGCCCTCCACTTT,CASSLTGALHF
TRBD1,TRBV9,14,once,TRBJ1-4,TGTGCCAGCAGCGCGGACAGGGGTGGAGAAAAACTGTTTTTT,CASSADRGGEKLFF
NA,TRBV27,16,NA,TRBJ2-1,TGTGCCAGCAGTACCCTGAGTAGCGGCTCCTACAATGAGCAGTTCTTC,CASSTLSSGSYNEQFF
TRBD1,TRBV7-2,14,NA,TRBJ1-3,TGTGCCAGCAGCCCGGGACAGTCAAAAAACACCATATATTTT,CASSPGQSKNTIYF
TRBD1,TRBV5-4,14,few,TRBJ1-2,TGTGCCAGCAGCTCGTTACAGGGGCGTGCTGGCTACACCTTC,CASSSLQGRAGYTF
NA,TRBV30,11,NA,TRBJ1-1,TGTGCCTGGAGTGTAGAGGCTGAAGCTTTCTTT,CAWSVEAEAFF
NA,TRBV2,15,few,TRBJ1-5,TGTGCCAGCAGTGCGAACATGAGGAGCAATCAGCCCCAGCATTTT,CASSANMRSNQPQHF